This T cell receptor beta chain stems from a study of radiotherapy plus CTLA-4 blockade in lung cancer. Study-wide points: Reportedly, early blood T cell clone dynamics best predicted response, with interferon-beta. In blood, tumor-derived TCR clones expanded after radiotherapy plus ipilimumab.

The table came from immunoSEQ multiplex PCR; TCRdb's copy has only in-frame clones and leaves some out. This table holds approximately 30,000 clones, 60% to 75% found once. People whose metastatic non-small-cell lung cancer was chemo-refractory got focal radiation along with CTLA-4 blockade by ipilimumab. The germline V gene has CDR1 SEHNR and CDR2 FQNEAQ (reference sequence). Trimming left V 8 bases short and J 1 base short, with 12 bases between. The CDR3 is made up of 13 amino acids. Of note for this clone: Antigen: not known.

The sequenced sample was peripheral blood, obtained from a patient treated with radiotherapy plus ipilimumab. This chain links TRBV7-9 with TRBJ2-7; perhaps TRBD1 as D (6 bases). The clonotype comes from a human donor with non-small cell lung cancer whose response to radiotherapy plus ipilimumab could not be evaluated. The CDR3 nucleotides are TGTGCCAGCGGGGGCTGGGAGTCCTACGAGCAGTACTTC. Protein: CASGGWESYEQYF.